The clone carrying this T cell receptor (beta chain) was found a few times. Its target is unknown. The sample belongs to a study of cytomegalovirus exposure and HLA in healthy donors. Study overall: Earlier, 150 million to 200 million T cells were analyzed, and 90 million to 120 million unique TCR beta sequences were found among them.

The study, taken as a whole, reports: Roughly uniform sequencing depth across donors was assumed, possibly incorrectly. Later on, a genetic analysis was performed. It linked a missense variant in DCLRE1C with V- and J-gene trimming of TCR beta.

The ends were cut back, 6 bases at V and 2 bases at J, with 10 bases in the middle. The germline CDR1 and CDR2 sequences are MDHEN and SYDVKM. The CDR3 is 13 residues long. The PCR had 60 Vbeta and 13 Jbeta primers. Sequenced by immunoSEQ multiplex PCR; TCRdb stores in-frame clones only, minus some. The top ten hold roughly 2% of the sample, which has approximately 110,000 clones, 81% seen once. The source of this sequence is a woman aged 25 to 45 in good health and CMV-seronegative. This chain links TRBV28 with TRBJ1-2, with D maybe TRBD1 (5 bases). Sequencing was done on a sample of PBMCs. The CDR3 loop is CASRIGGNYGYTF. The CDR3 coding sequence is TGTGCCAGCAGGATTGGGGGGAACTATGGCTACACCTTC.